Each of the 8 T cell receptor beta chains below was sequenced from the same sample in a study of T cells in Graves' hyperthyroidism and ophthalmopathy. Researchers amplified the TCR beta CDR3 regions from RNA transcripts. The HTBI set primed first-round TCR CDR3 RT-PCR. One entry per CDR3 protein results from TCRdb running MiXCR on the multiplex PCR reads. The table has around 300,000 distinct CDR3 sequences, approximately 18% seen once. Sequences were obtained from blood. These receptors were taken from a man aged 50-60 years with Graves' ophthalmopathy.

V gene TRBV12-3 or TRBV12-4 combines with J gene TRBJ2-3; 7 bases are shared with TRBD2. Trimming at V came to 7 bases and at J to 4 bases, leaving 8 bases not matched to a gene. CDR3 length: 14 residues. The DNA of the CDR3 is TGTGCCAGCACCTCCAGCGGGACTGCAGATACGCAGTATTTT. This translates into CASTSSGTADTQYF.

This clonotype showed up just a few times. The CDR3 DNA follows: TGCAGTGCTAGAGATCCGAGCGGGAGCCACAATGAGCAGTTCTTC. This gives the protein CSARDPSGSHNEQFF. V usage is TRBV20-1 and J usage is TRBJ2-1; 8 bases line up with TRBD2. Germline CDR1 DFQATT, CDR2 SNEGSKA (reference sequence). The CDR3 loop spans 15 amino acids. Trimming removed 0 bases from V and 5 bases from J; junction bases left unmatched: 6.

This clonotype was picked up a small number of times. Here the CDR3 reads CASSLVGSPYSGEQYF. The CDR3 nucleotides read TGTGCCAGCAGCTTAGTAGGGTCACCCTATTCGGGGGAGCAGTACTTC. V and J are TRBV13 and TRBJ2-7; possibly TRBD2 for D (5 bases). CDR3 length: 16 amino acids. Trimming pared 1 base from V and 7 bases from J, leaving 20 bases between. Germline assignment: CDR1 PRHDT and CDR2 FYEKMQ (reference sequence).

This clonotype was seen only a few times. V gene TRBV6-6 combines with J gene TRBJ1-2; 9 bases are a match to TRBD1. CDR1 is MNHNY and CDR2 is SVGAGI in the germline V gene (reference sequence). V lost 0 bases, J lost 8 bases, and 7 bases stayed unmatched. The CDR3 has 15 amino acids. The CDR3 DNA is TGTGCCAGCAGTTACTCCGGGACAGGGACGAAAGGCTACACCTTC. Its translation: CASSYSGTGTKGYTF.

This clonotype was counted many times. The rearrangement uses TRBV7-9 and TRBJ1-5, with D perhaps matching TRBD1 (6 bases). V was pared by 4 bases and J by 6 bases, with 13 bases between. Per the germline V gene, CDR1 is SEHNR and CDR2 is FQNEAQ (reference sequence). The CDR3 sequence is 14 residues long. CDR3 in amino acids: CASSSTQGGQPQHF. The CDR3, as DNA: TGTGCCAGCAGCTCGACACAGGGCGGTCAGCCCCAGCATTTT.

This clonotype was observed at least ten times. The chain recombines TRBV18 with TRBJ1-2; D may be TRBD1 (5 bases). V dropped 3 bases and J dropped 3 bases, with 14 bases sitting between them. The germline V gene has CDR1 KGHSH and CDR2 LQKENI. This CDR3 has 15 amino acids. CDR3 loop: CASSPSSSGDYGYTF. Written as DNA, the CDR3 is TGTGCCAGCTCACCGTCCTCTTCGGGGGACTATGGCTACACCTTC.

The chain is built from TRBV19 and TRBJ2-2; 7 bases map to TRBD2. J gave up 6 bases and V 8 bases, and 6 bases lay outside the gene matches. The CDR3 spans 13 residues. Germline CDR1 LNHDA, CDR2 SQIVND (reference sequence). The CDR3 coding sequence is TGTGCCAGTGGCGGGAGATCGTCCGGGGAGCTGTTTTTT. Amino acids: CASGGRSSGELFF.

This clonotype was counted only a few times. The rearrangement uses TRBV9 and TRBJ2-7; D unclear. The V end lost 0 bases, the J end lost 3 bases, and 10 bases lay between the germline ends. Germline V CDR1 and CDR2: SGDLS, YYNGEE. The CDR3 sequence is 14 residues long. The CDR3 sequence: CASSVAESLYEQYF. The CDR3 DNA is TGTGCCAGCAGCGTAGCGGAGAGCCTCTACGAGCAGTACTTC.